Below, 3 T cell receptor delta chains from the same sample are listed, as sequenced in a study of in vitro expanded adult blood gammadelta T cells (TCRdb year 2020). Library prep was done by 5' RACE. Sequenced on an Illumina MiSeq. TCRdb reprocessed the public data with the CATT caller; entries with the same nucleotide sequence were combined afterwards. Across this sample there are fewer than 800 delta-chain clones, with roughly 48% seen only once. Less than 25% of the sample goes to the ten largest clones. These receptors have no identified antigens. The treatment or condition label on this specimen signifies: microbial phosphoantigen (E)-4-hydroxy-3-methyl-but-2-enyl pyrophosphate, 9 to 10 nM. Following expansion, live CD3+ TCRgammadelta+ Vgamma9+ Vdelta2+ T cells were FACS-sorted using a FACS Aria III. PBMC were exposed to 9 to 10 nM HMBPP for one day and then washed three times before expansion. Expansion of the cultures lasted about 13 days, and IL-2 was replenished every 3 to 4 days.

Material: gamma-delta T cells from peripheral blood expanded in culture, obtained from an in vitro culture stimulated with HMBPP. The receptors come from an adult in good health.

Comment on this clone: A much larger clone differs from this one at a single base, so this may be a read error. Within the sample, other DNA sequences also encode this same CDR3. This chain links TRDV2 with TRDJ1; 9 bases match TRDD3. This CDR3 has 17 residues. Germline CDR1 GEAIGNYY, CDR2 EKD. Here the CDR3 reads CACDSILGEPYTDKLIF. CDR3 bases: TGTGCCTGTGACTCCATACTGGGGGAGCCGTACACTGATAAACTCATCTTT.

A remark on this clone: A far larger clone is one base from this, pointing to a likely read error. This sample includes further DNA sequences coding for the same CDR3. This chain connects TRDV2 to TRDJ1, with a tentative D call TRDD3 (5 bases). The CDR3 spans 17 residues. Trimming took off 3 bases at V and 5 bases at J, with 24 bases between the two ends. Per the germline V gene, CDR1 is GEAIGNYY and CDR2 is EKD. DNA for the CDR3: TGTGCCTGTGACGTTCTGCCACGGAGGGGGGTTACTGATAAACTCATCTTT. It translates to CACDVLPRRGVTDKLIF.

With regard to this clone: A far larger clone is only one base removed, so a read error is likely. Other DNA variants within this sample encode the same CDR3. The DNA of the CDR3 is TGTGCCTGTGACACCTTATATCCGTCTGGGGGCCTGAAGTACACCGATAAACTCATCTTT. It yields the protein CACDTLYPSGGLKYTDKLIF. The genes are TRDV2 and TRDJ1; 7 nucleotides align to TRDD3. J lost 0 bases, V lost 0 bases, and 18 bases had no gene match. The CDR3 consists of 20 residues. Per the germline V gene, CDR1 is GEAIGNYY and CDR2 is EKD.